A single sample is the source of the 13 T cell receptor beta chains below, sequenced in a study of cytomegalovirus exposure and HLA in healthy donors. The PCR made use of 60 Vbeta and 13 Jbeta primers. Method: immunoSEQ multiplex PCR; TCRdb's copy keeps in-frame clones and lacks some. The data contain about 190,000 clones, over 60% of them singletons. The specimen was PBMCs. These receptors were obtained from a woman between 25 and 40 years old in good health and CMV-seropositive.

This rearrangement joins TRBV7-8 to TRBJ2-3, with D perhaps TRBD1 (6 bases). V lost 2 bases, J lost 3 bases, and 9 bases lay in between. The CDR3 is made up of 14 amino acids. Germline CDR1 and CDR2: SGHVS and FQNEAQ. The chain's CDR3 is CASSLSQGTDTQYF. DNA of the CDR3: TGTGCCAGCAGCTTATCACAGGGAACAGATACGCAGTATTTT. The full variable domain, completed using reference TRBV7-8 and TRBJ2-3, is GAGVSQSPRYKVAKRGQDVALRCDPISGHVSLFWYQQALGQGPEFLTYFQNEAQLDKSGLPSDRFFAERPEGSVSTLKIQRTQQEDSAVYLCASSLSQGTDTQYFGPGTRLTVL.

This chain connects TRBV29-1 to TRBJ2-5; tentative D call: TRBD1 (5 bases). Trimming took off 3 bases at V and 3 bases at J, with 8 bases between the two ends. The CDR3 consists of 12 residues. The germline V gene has CDR1 SQVTM and CDR2 ANQGSEA. This CDR3 reads CSVDRVEETQYF. The CDR3, as DNA: TGCAGCGTTGACAGGGTAGAAGAGACCCAGTACTTC.

The V gene is TRBV19, the J gene TRBJ2-7; tentative D call: TRBD1 (6 bases). The CDR3 has 15 amino acids. The ends were cut back, 3 bases at V and 6 bases at J, with 18 bases in the middle. Germline values: CDR1 LNHDA, CDR2 SQIVND (reference sequence). CDR3 residues: CASSISGGEGSEQYF. The DNA for the CDR3 is TGTGCCAGTAGTATCTCTGGGGGCGAGGGAAGCGAGCAGTACTTC.

J is TRBJ1-1 and V is TRBV4-1, with D possibly TRBD1 on 6 matching bases. The CDR3 consists of 16 residues. Germline V gene data show CDR1 as MGHRA and CDR2 as YSYEKL. Trimming removed 5 bases from V and 1 base from J, with 17 bases in between. The CDR3 region has the DNA TGCGCCAGCAGCGCTGGGAGACAGGAAAAGAACACTGAAGCTTTCTTT. It yields the protein CASSAGRQEKNTEAFF.

This clone was recorded a few times. The chain carries TRBV7-2 and TRBJ1-4; TRBD1 matches at 7 bases. Unmatched junction bases numbered 8, after V lost 5 bases and J lost 5 bases. This CDR3 comprises 15 residues. Germline V lookup: CDR1 SGHTA, CDR2 FQGNSA. CDR3 nucleotide sequence: TGTGCCAGCAGCCCCTGGACAGGTATCAATGAAAAACTGTTTTTT. Its protein product is CASSPWTGINEKLFF.

The chain is built from TRBV30 and TRBJ2-3; 10 bases are a match to TRBD1. Germline values: CDR1 GTSNPN, CDR2 SVGIG (reference sequence). This CDR3 comprises 16 residues. After removal of 2 bases from V and 3 bases from J, the junction contained 8 bases not matched to a gene. CDR3: CAWSKGTGVRTDTQYF. CDR3 in DNA: TGTGCCTGGAGTAAGGGGACAGGGGTAAGGACAGATACGCAGTATTTT.

This clone came up a few times. The rearrangement links TRBV5-1 to TRBJ1-3, with D hard to call. Germline-derived CDR1 and CDR2 are SGHRS and YFSETQ. The CDR3 totals 17 residues. V lost 3 bases to trimming and J lost 0 bases, with 16 bases between them. CDR3 nucleotide sequence: TGCGCCAGCAGCTCCGAGTTGCCTGAGAGCTCTGGAAACACCATATATTTT. Residues: CASSSELPESSGNTIYF.

CDR3 sequence (DNA): TGTGCCAGCAGACTAGCGGGAGGTTACGAGCAGTACTTC. Translated: CASRLAGGYEQYF. The chain couples TRBV5-5 to TRBJ2-7, with 12 bases identical to TRBD2. Per the germline V gene, CDR1 is SGHKS and CDR2 is YYEKEE (reference sequence). The CDR3 is 13 amino acids. Unmatched junction bases numbered 1, after V lost 5 bases and J lost 4 bases. Full variable domain (outside the CDR3, taken from reference TRBV5-5 and TRBJ2-7): DAGVTQSPTHLIKTRGQQVTLRCSPISGHKSVSWYQQVLGQGPQFIFQYYEKEERGRGNFPDRFSARQFPNYSSELNVNALLLGDSALYLCASRLAGGYEQYFGPGTRLTVT.

The genes are TRBV5-4 and TRBJ1-1; D remains ambiguous. V dropped 0 bases and J dropped 4 bases, with 16 bases sitting between them. CDR1 is SGHNT and CDR2 is YYREEE in the germline V gene (reference sequence). The CDR3 is 16 amino acids. CDR3 nucleotide sequence: TGTGCCAGCAGCTTGGCCCCTACGGGTGTGGTCACTGAAGCTTTCTTT. It codes for CASSLAPTGVVTEAFF. Variable domain in full (rest from reference TRBV5-4 and TRBJ1-1): ETGVTQSPTHLIKTRGQQVTLRCSSQSGHNTVSWYQQALGQGPQFIFQYYREEENGRGNFPPRFSGLQFPNYSSELNVNALELDDSALYLCASSLAPTGVVTEAFFGQGTRLTVV.

The chain joins TRBV5-1 to TRBJ2-2, with 10 bases fitting TRBD1. This CDR3 has 16 amino acids. The V gene's germline CDR1 is SGHRS and CDR2 YFSETQ. V gave up 2 bases and J gave up 4 bases; unmatched junction bases: 5. CDR3 residues: CASSFSGQGVTGELFF. In nucleotides, the CDR3 is TGCGCCAGCAGCTTTAGTGGACAGGGGGTCACCGGGGAGCTGTTTTTT.

This sequence joins TRBV10-3 and TRBJ1-4; D not certain. The CDR3 has 15 amino acids. Germline CDR1 ENHRY, CDR2 SYGVKD. The germline V and J ends were trimmed by 0 bases and 3 bases, with 8 bases remaining between them. The CDR3 sequence: CAISESEAPNEKLFF. The CDR3 DNA follows: TGTGCCATCAGTGAGTCGGAGGCCCCTAATGAAAAACTGTTTTTT.

The gene calls are TRBV28 and TRBJ1-2; weak D call: TRBD1 (6 bases). From germline, CDR1 is MDHEN and CDR2 SYDVKM. The V and J ends lost 6 bases and 5 bases respectively, with 16 bases between them. The CDR3 totals 14 residues. CDR3 loop: CASSQDSELYGYTF. The CDR3 DNA sequence: TGTGCCAGCAGCCAGGACAGTGAGTTGTATGGCTACACCTTC.

This chain connects TRBV11-2 to TRBJ2-2; maybe TRBD1 (6 bases). V gave up 2 bases and J gave up 6 bases, with 10 bases separating them. This CDR3 contains 14 residues. Germline-derived CDR1 and CDR2 are SGHAT and FQNNGV. The CDR3 DNA reads TGTGCCAGCAGCTTAACACAGGGTGCCGGGGAGCTGTTTTTT. It translates to CASSLTQGAGELFF.